This TCR beta chain was sequenced in a study of blood T cell repertoires in COVID-19. For the study at large: PBMCs, B-cell-depleted T cells, or T cells provided the cDNA or gDNA that made up the material.

The table lists this clone with a count of one. CDR3 length equals 15 residues. With 5 bases clipped from V and 7 bases from J, the junction kept 11 bases outside the gene matches. The germline gives CDR1 SGHTA, CDR2 FQGTGA. As processed by the authors: By means of reference gene primer amplification, nucleated cell counts were estimated. The assay was immunoSEQ multiplex PCR, and TCRdb's table has in-frame clones only and misses some. V and J calls plus clone size are reproduced from that table; the DNA served to infer D and trimming. The sample holds around 32,000 clones; just over 90% are singletons and the top ten take approximately 0.95%.

This clonotype was sampled from a male donor with active COVID-19. The gene calls are TRBV7-3 and TRBJ1-2; the match to TRBD1 covers 9 bases. Sequenced: peripheral blood. Here the CDR3 reads CASSVDGQGIGGYTF. The CDR3 region has the DNA TGTGCCAGCAGCGTAGACGGACAGGGGATAGGTGGCTACACCTTC.